Shown below are 2 T cell receptor beta chains from a single sample sequenced in a study of regulatory T cells in long-lasting Graves disease. As for time point: newly diagnosed GD, antithyroid drugs for less than 3 months. The TCR library used RNA extracted from PBMCs. Building the TCR beta libraries relied on iRepertoire HTBI primers, and CDR3 regions underwent Arm-PCR. TCRdb reprocessed the multiplex PCR reads with MiXCR, giving one entry per CDR3 protein. The sample has approximately 390,000 distinct CDR3 sequences, around 15% seen once. The same sample was also used in a study of T cells in Graves' hyperthyroidism and ophthalmopathy.

Sequenced here: peripheral blood mononuclear cells (PBMCs), sampled at new diagnosis, from a patient treated with antithyroid drugs. Receptors originate from a woman aged 18-29 years with Graves disease.

The sample holds a few counts of this clonotype. The chain combines TRBV19 with TRBJ2-7; TRBD2 agrees at 7 bases. This CDR3 has 15 amino acids. Per the germline V gene, CDR1 is LNHDA and CDR2 is SQIVND (reference sequence). V shed 6 bases and J 2 bases; nucleotides not matched to a gene: 10. This CDR3 is CASRAAGSYTYEQYF. As DNA, the CDR3 is TGTGCCAGTAGGGCAGCGGGATCTTACACCTACGAGCAGTACTTC. The full variable domain, in which reference TRBV19 and TRBJ2-7 provide the parts outside the CDR3, is DGGITQSPKYLFRKEGQNVTLSCEQNLNHDAMYWYRQDPGQGLRLIYYSQIVNDFQKGDIAEGYSVSREKKESFPLTVTSAQKNPTAFYLCASRAAGSYTYEQYFGPGTRLTVT.

This clonotype was recorded at least ten times. The V gene is TRBV11-2, the J gene TRBJ2-2; D is uncertain. The CDR3 extends over 15 amino acids. Trimming removed 0 bases from V and 6 bases from J, with 11 bases in between. Germline V gene lookup returns CDR1 SGHAT and CDR2 FQNNGV. The CDR3 is CASSLELFGSGELFF. CDR3 nucleotides: TGTGCCAGCAGCTTAGAGCTGTTTGGGTCCGGGGAGCTGTTTTTT.